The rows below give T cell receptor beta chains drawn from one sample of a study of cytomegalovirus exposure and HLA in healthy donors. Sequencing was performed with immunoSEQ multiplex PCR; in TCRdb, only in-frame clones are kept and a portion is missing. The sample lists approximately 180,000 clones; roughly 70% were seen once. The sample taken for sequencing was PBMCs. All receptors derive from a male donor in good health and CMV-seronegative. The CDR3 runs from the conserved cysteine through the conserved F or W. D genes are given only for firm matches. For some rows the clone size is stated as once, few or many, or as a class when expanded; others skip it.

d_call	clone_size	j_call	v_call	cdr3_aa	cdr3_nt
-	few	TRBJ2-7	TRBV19	CASNSGGIGYEQYF	TGTGCCAGTAACTCGGGGGGCATTGGCTACGAGCAGTACTTC
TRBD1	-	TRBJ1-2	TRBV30	CAWSQATGGLGYTF	TGTGCCTGGAGTCAAGCGACAGGGGGTCTTGGCTACACCTTC
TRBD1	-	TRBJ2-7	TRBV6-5	CASSAPGQGRYEQYF	TGTGCCAGCAGTGCCCCGGGACAGGGGCGCTACGAGCAGTACTTC
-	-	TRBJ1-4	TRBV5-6	CASSLTTEGTNEKLFF	TGTGCCAGCAGTCTGACAACTGAGGGAACTAATGAAAAACTGTTTTTT
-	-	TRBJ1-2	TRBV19	CASNNREGYGYTF	TGTGCCAGTAATAACAGGGAGGGCTATGGCTACACCTTC
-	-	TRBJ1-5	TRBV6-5	CASSLRQGGQPQHF	TGTGCCAGCAGTTTAAGGCAGGGCGGTCAGCCCCAGCATTTT
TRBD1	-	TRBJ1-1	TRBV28	CAIYQTGRKNTEAFF	TGTGCCATCTACCAGACAGGGAGGAAAAACACTGAAGCTTTCTTT
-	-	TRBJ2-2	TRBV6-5	CASSRGTGELFF	TGTGCCAGCAGTAGAGGGACCGGGGAGCTGTTTTTT
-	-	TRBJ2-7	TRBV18	CASSPPQAYEQYF	TGTGCCAGCTCACCACCCCAGGCCTACGAGCAGTACTTC
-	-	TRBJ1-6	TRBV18	CASSPPGGLGSPLHF	TGTGCCAGCTCACCACCCGGGGGGCTAGGGTCACCCCTCCACTTT
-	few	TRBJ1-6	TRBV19	CAGSRSYNSPLHF	TGTGCCGGGAGCCGTTCCTATAATTCACCCCTCCACTTT
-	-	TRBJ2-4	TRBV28	CASSLGQQKAKNIQYF	TGTGCCAGCAGTTTAGGGCAACAGAAGGCCAAAAACATTCAGTACTTC
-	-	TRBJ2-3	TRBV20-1	CSHLYTDTQYF	TGCAGTCACCTCTACACAGATACGCAGTATTTT
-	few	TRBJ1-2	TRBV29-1	CSSLENYGYTF	TGCAGCTCACTAGAAAACTATGGCTACACCTTC
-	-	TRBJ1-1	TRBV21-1	CASSNPDRDTEAFF	TGTGCCAGCAGCAACCCGGACAGGGACACTGAAGCTTTCTTT
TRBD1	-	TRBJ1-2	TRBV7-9	CASSTGGGNYGYTF	TGTGCCAGCAGCACAGGGGGCGGCAACTATGGCTACACCTTC
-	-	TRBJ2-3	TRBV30	CAVGTSTDTQYF	TGTGCAGTGGGGACTAGCACAGATACGCAGTATTTT